This entry lists 30 T cell receptor beta chains sequenced from one sample in a study of identical twins. TCRdb analysed the 5' RACE reads with MiXCR anew, one entry per CDR3 protein. The sample lists about 790,000 distinct CDR3 sequences, 15% to 20% occurring once. The same sample was also studied in work on T cells expressing NK-cell markers.

Sequencing used PBMCs. These receptors were collected from a young woman in good health.

The V call is TRBV6-5, the J call TRBJ1-2; 7 positions agree with TRBD1. The germline V gene encodes CDR1 MNHEY and CDR2 SVGAGI. The CDR3 totals 16 residues. J lost 4 bases, V lost 0 bases, and 8 bases had no gene match. In nucleotides, the CDR3 is TGTGCCAGCAGTTACTCGATGGGGGACAGTTTCTATGGCTACACCTTC. It specifies CASSYSMGDSFYGYTF.

The chain couples TRBV4-1 to TRBJ2-1; TRBD2 matches at 10 bases. The CDR3 length is 19 residues. CDR1 and CDR2 from the germline V gene are MGHRA and YSYEKL. The ends lost 4 bases at V and 4 bases at J; junction bases unmatched: 16. The CDR3 spells CASSLRGLAGVGPYNEQFF. In nucleotides, the CDR3 is TGCGCCAGCAGCCTACGTGGGCTAGCGGGAGTCGGGCCTTACAATGAGCAGTTCTTC.

Only a few counts were recorded for this clonotype. The chain links TRBV29-1 to TRBJ2-5; no clear D gene. Deletions cut 4 bases from V and 2 bases from J, with 8 bases between. The V gene's germline CDR1 is SQVTM and CDR2 ANQGSEA. CDR3 length equals 12 residues. The DNA of the CDR3 is TGCAGCGTTGCCAGTCAGCAAGAGACCCAGTACTTC. The encoded protein is CSVASQQETQYF.

This rearrangement joins TRBV28 to TRBJ2-7, with 10 bases identical to TRBD2. With 7 bases clipped from V and 5 bases from J, the junction kept 8 bases outside the gene matches. This CDR3 spans 14 amino acids. The V gene's germline CDR1 is MDHEN and CDR2 SYDVKM. CDR3 sequence reads: CASIPSGRGDEQYF. In DNA form, the CDR3 reads TGTGCCAGCATCCCGAGCGGGAGGGGTGACGAGCAGTACTTC.

CDR3 loop: CAIKSGRFGDTQYF. The CDR3 DNA reads as TGTGCCATCAAAAGCGGGAGATTCGGGGATACGCAGTATTTT. The chain has TRBV10-3 and TRBJ2-3; 8 bases fit TRBD2. Looked up from germline, CDR1 is ENHRY and CDR2 is SYGVKD. After removal of 7 bases from V and 6 bases from J, the junction contained 9 bases not matched to a gene. CDR3 length equals 14 residues.

The J gene is TRBJ2-5, the V gene TRBV11-2; 7 nucleotides agree with TRBD1. V trimming: 2 bases; J trimming: 2 bases; junction bases outside the gene matches: 5. The CDR3 has 15 amino acids. Per the germline V gene, CDR1 is SGHAT and CDR2 is FQNNGV. CDR3 residues: CASSLSGQIQETQYF. CDR3 in DNA: TGTGCCAGCAGCTTATCGGGACAGATACAAGAGACCCAGTACTTC.

To note about this clonotype: The junction departs from germline at one end; a sequencing error may be responsible. This chain joins TRBV29-1 and TRBJ1-1; tentative D call: TRBD1 (5 bases). The CDR3 contains 15 residues. From germline, CDR1 is SQVTM and CDR2 ANQGSEA. CDR3: CSVEAREYMNTEAFF. In DNA, the CDR3 is TGCAGCGTTGAAGCCAGGGAGTACATGAACACTGAAGCTTTCTTC.

This clonotype was recorded a few times. The chain has TRBV10-3 and TRBJ2-7; tentatively, D is TRBD1 (8 bases). Trimming took 6 bases from V and 5 from J, leaving 14 bases between them. CDR3 length equals 13 residues. Germline CDR1 ENHRY, CDR2 SYGVKD. CDR3 sequence reads: CAISEQGGDEQYF. The CDR3 DNA sequence: TGTGCCATCAGCGAACAGGGGGGGGACGAGCAGTACTTC.

V and J are TRBV20-1 and TRBJ2-3; TRBD2 aligns across 10 bases. The CDR3 extends over 13 amino acids. Unmatched junction bases numbered 4, after V lost 6 bases and J lost 4 bases. Per the germline V gene, CDR1 is DFQATT and CDR2 is SNEGSKA (reference sequence). The CDR3 here is CSAEAGGADTQYF. In DNA, the CDR3 is TGCAGTGCCGAAGCGGGAGGGGCAGATACGCAGTATTTT.

The V call is TRBV21-1, the J call TRBJ2-7; the DNA was not used to check the table's D call, TRBD1. TRBV21-1 is noted as a pseudogene. The CDR3 consists of 14 residues. The CDR3 is CASSGTGINYEQYF. CDR3 DNA: TGTGCCAGCAGCGGGACAGGGATTAACTACGAGCAGTACTTC.

The CDR3 DNA follows: TGTGCCAGCAGTCCCCCCCCGCTGGGGGGGGGGACGCAGTATTTT. This gives the protein CASSPPPLGGGTQYF. The chain couples TRBV12-3 or TRBV12-4 to TRBJ2-3; 7 bases map to TRBD2. Trimming took 5 bases from V and 9 from J; bases not matched to a gene: 14. The CDR3 totals 15 residues.

This chain links TRBV14 with TRBJ2-7; the D call may be TRBD1 or TRBD2 (6 bases each). Trimming took off 6 bases at V and 6 bases at J, with 18 bases between the two ends. The CDR3 has 14 amino acids. Per the germline V gene, CDR1 is SGHDN and CDR2 is FVKESK. This CDR3 is CASSSRGVVSEQYF. The CDR3 coding sequence is TGTGCCAGCAGTTCAAGGGGGGTCGTCAGCGAGCAGTACTTC.

The genes are TRBV29-1 and TRBJ2-7; 7 bases are shared with TRBD1. CDR3 size: 14 residues. Trimming took 6 bases from V and 2 from J; bases not matched to a gene: 10. Per the germline V gene, CDR1 is SQVTM and CDR2 is ANQGSEA. CDR3 DNA: TGCAGCGTGGCCCCCCGGACAGGAGCCTACGAGCAGTACTTC. It yields the protein CSVAPRTGAYEQYF.

The rearrangement joins TRBV24-1 to TRBJ2-3, with D uncertain. CDR3 size: 14 residues. V lost 4 bases, J lost 0 bases, and 7 bases lay in between. Per the germline V gene, CDR1 is KGHDR and CDR2 is SFDVKD. The CDR3 here is CATSETKSTDTQYF. The CDR3 DNA follows: TGTGCCACCAGTGAGACGAAAAGCACAGATACGCAGTATTTT.

The chain couples TRBV25-1 to TRBJ2-7; D gene unclear. CDR1 and CDR2 from the germline V gene are MGHDK and SYGVNS. The CDR3 is 13 amino acids. V was clipped by 4 bases and J by 5 bases, with 12 bases between them. The chain's CDR3 is CASSGWSRDEQYF. The CDR3 coding sequence is TGTGCCAGCAGTGGATGGAGCCGGGACGAGCAGTACTTC.

The rearrangement links TRBV5-1 to TRBJ1-4, with D unclear. The CDR3 has 14 amino acids. The germline gives CDR1 SGHRS, CDR2 YFSETQ. Trimming took off 0 bases at V and 5 bases at J, with 8 bases between the two ends. For the CDR3, the DNA is TGCGCCAGCAGCTTGGATAGTAGGAATGAAAAACTGTTTTTT. Its protein is CASSLDSRNEKLFF.

V and J are TRBV6-1 and TRBJ1-1; D is possibly TRBD1 (5 bases). The CDR3 length is 14 residues. Trimming cost V 0 bases and J 6 bases, with 11 bases left between them. The germline V gene encodes CDR1 MNHNS and CDR2 SASEGT. CDR3 loop: CASSEAIRESEAFF. Here the CDR3 DNA reads TGTGCCAGCAGTGAAGCGATCAGGGAGTCTGAAGCTTTCTTT.

V is TRBV9 and J is TRBJ2-7; tentative D call: TRBD1 (5 bases). The CDR3 has 13 residues. V shed 3 bases and J shed 2 bases, with 9 bases lying between them. The germline CDR1 and CDR2 sequences are SGDLS and YYNGEE. The CDR3 DNA is TGTGCCAGCAGCGAGGGGCCCCCCTACGAGCAGTACTTC. Its translation: CASSEGPPYEQYF. The whole variable domain, remainder taken from reference TRBV9 and TRBJ2-7, is DSGVTQTPKHLITATGQRVTLRCSPRSGDLSVYWYQQSLDQGLQFLIQYYNGEERAKGNILERFSAQQFPDLHSELNLSSLELGDSALYFCASSEGPPYEQYFGPGTRLTVT.

V is TRBV6-1 and J is TRBJ2-7, with D uncertain. V dropped 6 bases and J dropped 2 bases, with 14 bases sitting between them. The CDR3 runs 14 residues. Per the germline V gene, CDR1 is MNHNS and CDR2 is SASEGT. CDR3 region: CASSADGGPYEQYF. Here the CDR3 DNA reads TGTGCCAGCAGCGCGGACGGTGGCCCCTACGAGCAGTACTTC.

This clonotype was found many times. In nucleotides, the CDR3 is TGCAGCGTTGATGATAGACTAGCGGGGGGGCAGGATACGCAGTATTTT. Protein sequence: CSVDDRLAGGQDTQYF. The rearrangement uses TRBV29-1 and TRBJ2-3; 14 bases map to TRBD2. Trimming removed 3 bases from V and 6 bases from J; junction bases left unmatched: 8. The germline V gene has CDR1 SQVTM and CDR2 ANQGSEA. This CDR3 is built from 16 residues.

The genes are TRBV27 and TRBJ2-1, with TRBD2 matching 8 bases. The CDR3 runs to 16 residues. V lost 4 bases and J lost 5; bases outside the gene matches: 10. The V gene's germline CDR1 is MNHEY and CDR2 SMNVEV (reference sequence). The CDR3 sequence: CASSSRAVAGNNEQFF. The CDR3, as DNA: TGTGCCAGCAGTTCCCGAGCGGTAGCGGGGAACAATGAGCAGTTCTTC.

The chain combines TRBV12-3 or TRBV12-4 with TRBJ1-2; D is undetermined. The CDR3 runs 13 residues. The germline V and J ends were trimmed by 2 bases and 1 base, with 5 bases remaining between them. The CDR3 DNA reads TGTGCCAGCAGTTTACCGCTTAACTATGGCTACACCTTC. Its protein product is CASSLPLNYGYTF.

The chain recombines TRBV12-3 or TRBV12-4 with TRBJ1-5; weak D call: TRBD1 (5 bases). The CDR3 is 16 residues long. V was clipped by 1 base and J by 9 bases, with 19 bases between them. Here the CDR3 DNA reads TGTGCCAGCAGTTTAGGGGGCAAGGGAGGAGAAGGGCCCCAGCATTTT. Amino acids: CASSLGGKGGEGPQHF.

This CDR3 reads CATSRAGSNTEAFF. CDR3 in DNA: TGTGCCACCAGCAGAGCCGGATCGAACACTGAAGCTTTCTTT. This chain connects TRBV15 to TRBJ1-1; no clear D gene. The V end was cut by 1 base, the J end by 1 base, with 7 bases between. Germline CDR1 reads LNHNV; CDR2 reads YYDKDF (reference sequence). The CDR3 extends over 14 amino acids.

This clonotype was recorded only once. This chain connects TRBV11-1 to TRBJ2-5, with 10 bases that match TRBD2. CDR3 length equals 16 residues. J was trimmed by 5 bases and V by 4 bases; bases with no gene match: 10. From germline, CDR1 is SGHAT and CDR2 FQDESV (reference sequence). The DNA of the CDR3 is TGTGCCAGCAGCTGGGTGGCTAGCGGGGGAAAGGAGACCCAGTACTTC. Its protein product is CASSWVASGGKETQYF.

The V call is TRBV27, the J call TRBJ2-1, with no clear D. Germline V gene sequence: CDR1 MNHEY, CDR2 SMNVEV (reference sequence). This CDR3 contains 15 residues. The V end lost 0 bases, the J end lost 5 bases, and 11 bases lay between the germline ends. The CDR3 DNA reads as TGTGCCAGCAGTTTATCAGGGTTGGGCGACAATGAGCAGTTCTTC. Translated: CASSLSGLGDNEQFF.

This clonotype was seen more than once but under ten times. The chain recombines TRBV4-3 with TRBJ2-7; tentative D call: TRBD2 (5 bases). Germline V lookup: CDR1 LGHNA, CDR2 YSLEER. The V and J ends lost 0 bases and 4 bases respectively, with 13 bases between them. This CDR3 is built from 15 residues. The CDR3 DNA is TGCGCCAGCAGCCAAGACCCTGAGGGCCTTTACGAGCAGTACTTC. Protein sequence: CASSQDPEGLYEQYF.

V gene TRBV12-3 or TRBV12-4 combines with J gene TRBJ2-3, with D possibly TRBD2 on 5 matching bases. V lost 10 bases, J lost 0 bases, and 20 bases lay in between. This CDR3 spans 16 amino acids. CDR3 sequence: CAIPSRGIPSTDTQYF. The CDR3 nucleotides are TGTGCCATTCCCTCTCGGGGAATCCCTAGCACAGATACGCAGTATTTT.

The rearrangement uses TRBV20-1 and TRBJ2-7; TRBD2 aligns across 7 bases. CDR3 length: 14 amino acids. The V gene end was trimmed by 6 bases and the J gene end by 7 bases; junction bases not matched to a gene: 15. In germline, CDR1 is DFQATT, CDR2 SNEGSKA (reference sequence). The CDR3 DNA sequence: TGCAGTGCCTACCGCGGGAGCCCCGGGGGGGAGCAGTACTTC. It codes for CSAYRGSPGGEQYF.

CDR3 nucleotide sequence: TGTGCCATCAAACCAGGGGCGCTTAACGAGCAGTACTTC. Its protein is CAIKPGALNEQYF. This sequence joins TRBV10-3 and TRBJ2-7; D might be TRBD1 (6 bases). V lost 7 bases, J lost 5 bases, and 15 bases lay in between. CDR1 and CDR2 from the germline V gene are ENHRY and SYGVKD. The CDR3 runs 13 residues.